The present TCR beta chain was sequenced within a study of T cell repertoires in cytomegalovirus infection. This CDR3 spans 14 amino acids. V dropped 8 bases and J dropped 2 bases, with 15 bases sitting between them. Germline V gene lookup returns CDR1 LNHDA and CDR2 SQIVND (reference sequence). With regard to this clonotype: Its specificity is unknown.

In TCRdb, the reads were re-called with MiXCR into one record per CDR3 protein. This sample has some 700,000 distinct CDR3 sequences, with around 35% found just once. This chain links TRBV19 with TRBJ2-5; D tentatively reads TRBD1 or TRBD2 (5 bases each). The sequence was obtained from a human donor in good health (CMV status not recorded). Some clones in this sample may be carry-over from other donors' samples. The source material was cultured PBMCs, sampled from culture after CMV antigen stimulation. CDR3 residues: CASQDSRGQETQYF. For the CDR3, the DNA is TGTGCCAGTCAAGACAGTCGGGGACAAGAGACCCAGTACTTC.